The 19 T cell receptor beta chains reported below all come from one sample, sequenced in a study of T cell responses to AZD1222 COVID-19 vaccine (dated by TCRdb to 2020 to 2023). According to the study, the label for this sample's time point signals: baseline before first vaccination. The library was built by means of the immunoSEQ multiplex PCR assay. In TCRdb, the immuneACCESS table is reduced to in-frame sequences with V and J assigned. These tables do not hold every clone; where another copy was compared, an unresolved V gene accounts for under half, and the others remain unexplained. In this sample the table shows under 130,000 clones, around 90% of which occur a single time. The ten largest make up roughly 1.1% of the sample. The specimen comprised peripheral blood, sampled on day 0 of AZD1222 vaccination. These receptors came from an adult in good health.

The rearrangement joins TRBV12-5 to TRBJ2-7; 11 bases are a match to TRBD1. V lost 4 bases to trimming and J lost 5 bases; unmatched junction nucleotides: 7. Germline assignment: CDR1 LGHNT and CDR2 FRNRAP. This CDR3 is 15 amino acids long. The CDR3 DNA follows: TGTGCTAGTGGTTCTCCGGGACAGGGGGTCCACGAGCAGTACTTC. Translation gives CASGSPGQGVHEQYF.

This chain links TRBV30 with TRBJ1-1; D gene uncertain. The CDR3 loop spans 16 amino acids. V lost 3 bases and J lost 3, with 20 bases in between. The germline gives CDR1 GTSNPN, CDR2 SVGIG (reference sequence). This CDR3 is CAWRGYGVFGDTEAFF. As DNA, the CDR3 is TGTGCCTGGAGGGGGTACGGGGTCTTTGGGGACACTGAAGCTTTCTTT.

The J gene is TRBJ2-2, the V gene TRBV3-1 (or the pseudogene TRBV3-2); D gene unclear. Germline CDR1 is LGHDT and CDR2 is YNNKEL (reference sequence). CDR3 size: 14 residues. V was pared by 0 bases and J by 13 bases, with 15 bases between. The CDR3: CASSQDFAGRMLFF. Here the CDR3 DNA reads TGTGCCAGCAGCCAAGATTTTGCTGGGCGGATGCTGTTTTTT.

The chain couples TRBV10-3 to TRBJ2-7, with 8 bases lining up with TRBD1. Germline values: CDR1 ENHRY, CDR2 SYGVKD. The V gene end was trimmed by 3 bases and the J gene end by 3 bases; junction bases not matched to a gene: 7. CDR3 length: 15 residues. The CDR3 DNA is TGTGCCATCAGTGACGGACAGGGAAGAGGCTACGAGCAGTACTTC. Its protein product is CAISDGQGRGYEQYF.

This chain links TRBV28 with TRBJ2-1; no firm D call. The CDR3 length is 14 residues. Trimming pared 5 bases from V and 5 bases from J, leaving 13 bases between. The germline V gene has CDR1 MDHEN and CDR2 SYDVKM. The CDR3 DNA reads TGTGCCAGCAGTCTATCGGACCGGGACAATGAGCAGTTCTTC. Translated, it gives CASSLSDRDNEQFF.

The gene calls are TRBV21-1 and TRBJ1-5; no DNA check was done on the table's D call, TRBD1. TRBV21-1 is a pseudogene segment. This CDR3 has 16 amino acids. The CDR3 region is CASSRRTGGNNQPQHF. The CDR3 nucleotides read TGTGCCAGCAGCAGGCGGACAGGGGGTAACAATCAGCCCCAGCATTTT.

The rearrangement links TRBV5-4 to TRBJ1-1; 9 nucleotides agree with TRBD1. V gave up 4 bases and J gave up 2 bases; unmatched junction bases: 9. The CDR3 consists of 16 residues. The germline V gene has CDR1 SGHNT and CDR2 YYREEE (reference sequence). CDR3 bases: TGTGCCAGCAGCAAGGGGACAGGGTCGATTAACACTGAAGCTTTCTTT. The encoded protein is CASSKGTGSINTEAFF.

CDR3 residues: CASSRLRQTNEKLFF. The CDR3 nucleotides are TGTGCCAGCAGCCGATTAAGACAGACTAATGAAAAACTGTTTTTT. The V and J genes are TRBV3-1 (or the pseudogene TRBV3-2) and TRBJ1-4, with D maybe TRBD1 (5 bases). The V end lost 4 bases, the J end lost 2 bases, and 11 bases lay between the germline ends. The CDR3 totals 15 residues. Germline V CDR1 and CDR2: LGHDT, YNNKEL (reference sequence).

The chain has TRBV4-2 and TRBJ1-5, with a weak D call TRBD1 (5 bases). Germline loops: CDR1 LGHNA, CDR2 YNFKEQ. With 0 bases removed from V and 6 bases from J, the gap between germline ends came to 6 bases. This CDR3 contains 13 residues. CDR3 in amino acids: CASSQDGGQPQHF. The CDR3 region has the DNA TGTGCCAGCAGCCAAGATGGGGGTCAGCCCCAGCATTTT.

J is TRBJ1-4 and V is TRBV6-5; D is unresolved. Trimming stripped 6 bases from V and 7 bases from J, with 15 bases between. The CDR3 extends over 14 amino acids. Per germline, CDR1 MNHEY and CDR2 SVGAGI. In nucleotides, the CDR3 is TGTGCCAGCAGCTCCGACGCCTGGGGTGAAAAACTGTTTTTT. It is translated as CASSSDAWGEKLFF.

This chain joins TRBV19 and TRBJ1-1; D perhaps matches TRBD1 (5 bases). Germline V gene data show CDR1 as LNHDA and CDR2 as SQIVND (reference sequence). Trimming shortened V by 9 bases and J by 2 bases, and 13 bases separated the two germline ends. There are 13 residues in the CDR3. CDR3 DNA sequence: TGTGCCAGCTCAAAGGGGTCCAACACTGAAGCTTTCTTT. Protein sequence: CASSKGSNTEAFF.

J is TRBJ2-2 and V is TRBV7-2; perhaps TRBD2 as D (6 bases). The ends were cut back, 3 bases at V and 1 base at J, with 12 bases in the middle. This CDR3 has 16 residues. Germline V gene sequence: CDR1 SGHTA, CDR2 FQGNSA. The CDR3 loop reads CASSLTSTLNTGELFF. The CDR3, as DNA: TGTGCCAGCAGCTTGACTAGTACTTTGAACACCGGGGAGCTGTTTTTT.

The V call is TRBV5-1, the J call TRBJ1-5, with no clear D. Trimming took off 0 bases at V and 4 bases at J, with 11 bases between the two ends. The CDR3 runs 15 residues. Looked up from germline, CDR1 is SGHRS and CDR2 is YFSETQ. This CDR3 is CASSLAGWQNQPQHF. CDR3 bases: TGCGCCAGCAGCTTGGCCGGCTGGCAAAATCAGCCCCAGCATTTT.

The J gene is TRBJ1-2, the V gene TRBV27, with TRBD1 matching over 7 bases. J gave up 8 bases and V 6 bases, and 9 bases lay outside the gene matches. The germline V gene has CDR1 MNHEY and CDR2 SMNVEV (reference sequence). The CDR3 contains 13 residues. DNA for the CDR3: TGTGCCAGCAGCCGTCCAGGGGGATCCGGCTACACCTTC. Translated, it gives CASSRPGGSGYTF.

The chain recombines TRBV6-5 with TRBJ1-2; unclear D gene. Deletions cut 7 bases from V and 0 bases from J, with 9 bases between. The length of the CDR3 is 13 residues. CDR1 MNHEY and CDR2 SVGAGI come from the germline V gene. CDR3 sequence: CASKVGTNYGYTF. The DNA of the CDR3 is TGTGCCAGCAAGGTGGGAACTAACTATGGCTACACCTTC.

V usage is TRBV19 and J usage is TRBJ2-1; D is perhaps TRBD1 or TRBD2 (5 bases each). This CDR3 has 14 residues. CDR1 LNHDA and CDR2 SQIVND come from the germline V gene (reference sequence). Trimming took off 3 bases at V and 4 bases at J, with 10 bases between the two ends. The chain's CDR3 is CASSIGDVYNEQFF. DNA for the CDR3: TGTGCCAGTAGTATTGGGGACGTTTACAATGAGCAGTTCTTC.

The chain links TRBV19 to TRBJ1-1; 9 nucleotides align to TRBD1. Germline V gene sequence: CDR1 LNHDA, CDR2 SQIVND (reference sequence). With 6 bases clipped from V and 5 bases from J, the junction kept 4 bases outside the gene matches. The CDR3 is 13 amino acids. The CDR3 is CASSTGGRTEAFF. Here the CDR3 DNA reads TGTGCCAGTAGCACAGGGGGCAGGACTGAAGCTTTCTTT.

The rearrangement uses TRBV20-1 and TRBJ2-3; D not resolved. This CDR3 has 10 amino acids. V shed 5 bases and J shed 7 bases, with 7 bases lying between them. Germline CDR1 is DFQATT and CDR2 is SNEGSKA (reference sequence). The CDR3 protein is CSAESYTQYF. For the CDR3, the DNA is TGCAGTGCTGAATCCTATACGCAGTATTTT.

V and J are TRBV18 and TRBJ1-4, with D uncertain. The CDR3 extends over 15 amino acids. Germline CDR1 is KGHSH and CDR2 is LQKENI. V lost 3 bases, J lost 5 bases, and 13 bases lay in between. CDR3 amino acids: CASSPVEGRNEKLFF. As DNA, the CDR3 is TGTGCCAGCTCACCCGTTGAGGGCCGGAATGAAAAACTGTTTTTT.